This T cell receptor (beta chain) was sequenced during a study of cytomegalovirus exposure and HLA in healthy donors (dated by TCRdb to about 2017). Study-level background: An earlier analysis of approximately 640 of the donors reported about 250 Gb of sequence data and 100 million to 130 million unique TCR beta sequences from 150 million to 200 million T cells. A later genetic analysis took genome-wide SNP genotypes for about 55% of the roughly 700 donors and used that subset as a discovery cohort. Using immunosequencing, the study profiled T cell repertoires from approximately 700 subjects and related those repertoires to cytomegalovirus serostatus. In an earlier analysis of over 550 of the donors, high-throughput TCR beta sequencing was used to judge whether each TCR beta V gene segment behaved as functional or pseudogenic. A later analysis re-examined previously published TCR beta repertoires from just over 650 donors and added high-resolution HLA genotyping to investigate patterns of TCR occurrence. In the later analysis, no new phenotypic data were used to find candidate immune exposures; instead, reliance was placed on TCR beta sequences and their occurrence across donors. To predict cytomegalovirus infection status, the study combined high-throughput TCR immunosequencing, statistical association of individual TCRs with disease status, and machine learning. The study aimed to test whether signatures of past pathogen exposure could be identified by cataloging public T cell receptors. In addition to the first cohort of roughly 700 subjects, a separate validation cohort of 120 different subjects was used. Among some 410 genotyped donors of the cohort, an average of roughly 230,000 unique TCR beta nucleotide sequences was sequenced per donor, of which roughly 18% were non-productive. Class I and class II HLA loci were covered by the typing at four-digit resolution. Alongside the repertoire data, information on donor age, sex, ethnicity and CMV serostatus was compiled. Typing coverage differed by locus: A, B, C, DRB1 and DQB1 were typed in roughly 629-630 donors, DQA1 in roughly 500, DPA1 in roughly 590, and DPB1 in just under 490. All discovery cohort repertoires had been generated on a single sequencing platform. The genetic ancestry cluster associated with self-reported Caucasian donors included over 65% of the approximately 430 genotyped donors. Roughly five DR-DQ haplotypes were treated as single units for association and clustering because of strong linkage in the cohort. An early release covering just under 650 HLA-typed donors comprised approximately 290 gigabases of sequencing data and approximately 85 million unique TCR sequences. Overall results and qualifications from the work: A further reported finding was that TCR beta sequences accurately predicted the HLA-A and HLA-B alleles for most subjects in the first cohort. Three of the identified cytomegalovirus-associated TCR beta chains were confirmed in vitro to be specific for cytomegalovirus antigens. It was suggested by the authors that the approach could potentially be generalized to other disease states and immunological phenotypes. Cytomegalovirus status was reported to be diagnosed by the classifier with high specificity and sensitivity in both the original and validation cohorts. A total of 150 to 200 TCR beta chains were listed by the study as associated with cytomegalovirus. Across donors, most TCR sequences were observed very rarely, whereas some public TCRs were present in many individuals. In an earlier analysis of 587 of the donors, most TCR beta V segments appeared in productive rearrangements about 87% or about 30% of the time, broadly matching IMGT annotations. Some IMGT-functional V segments, including TRBV6-2 and TRBV6-3, could not be told apart with the 87-base-pair reads, so those segments were excluded. Roughly uniform sequencing depth across donors was assumed in presence/absence analyses, although this assumption may not hold. When HLA alleles, especially DR and DQ, strongly co-occurred, attributing TCR associations to individual alleles was difficult. In a later analysis, several top co-occurrence clusters were reported to appear linked to parvovirus B19, influenza, CMV and Epstein-Barr virus. At a false discovery rate of 0.05, a later analysis linked fewer than 20,000 TCR beta sequences to specific HLA alleles. A group of highly shared sequence variants was considered likely to be a technical artifact of the sequencing pipeline. In a later analysis, HLA-associated TCR beta chains showed more clonal expansion and lower generation probabilities than non-associated chains that were equally common. An association between a missense DCLRE1C variant and V-gene and J-gene trimming of TCR beta chains was found in a later genetic analysis and replicated in an independent cohort. Because HLA typing was missing for some donors at each locus, association tests included only the typed subset. Linkage disequilibrium might explain the correlated functional status among segregating V segments, but an unknown experimental factor could not be ruled out. For the cohort, immune exposure information was limited to CMV serostatus. Most CMV-associated TCR beta chains appeared to be HLA-restricted in a later analysis, and the HLA associations seemed to be driven largely by CMV exposure. Compared with the approximately 710-donor mean, donors in an Asian-associated ancestry cluster had fewer N-insertions in productive TCRs, according to a later genetic analysis. Some 15 rarely observed V segments, including chromosome 9 orphons, were excluded from the earlier analysis of a few hundred of the donors because counts were too low. The cohort was sequenced for TCR beta chains only, and without alpha or paired-chain data the features that could be detected were limited. A later analysis found that TCR association rates varied across HLA loci, with DRB1 alleles showing the most associated TCRs and HLA-C alleles the fewest.

The cohort comprised 710 or so healthy bone marrow donors. At the time of sampling, all cohort members were nominally healthy, though unrecorded immune exposures were likely present. The donor was CMV seronegative and belonged to the group of over 350 seronegative cohort members. A peripheral blood sample was provided by each donor, and peripheral blood mononuclear cells were used for TCR beta sequencing. The Qiagen DNeasy Blood Extraction Kit was used to extract genomic DNA from the blood cell samples. This clone was found a few times. This receptor's antigen is unknown. No base quality values were provided; no much bigger clone lies one nucleotide off. The V and J ends are trimmed by 4 bases and 1 base, leaving 12 bases between them. The germline V gene encodes CDR1 MNHEY and CDR2 SVGAGI. There are 15 amino acids in the CDR3, from cysteine to phenylalanine inclusive. This entry keeps only the CDR3 DNA: 45 bases, framed from base 1.

Libraries were constructed by the immunoSEQ multiplex PCR assay. A mixture of 60 forward primers for TCR Vbeta segments and 13 reverse primers for TCR Jbeta segments was used in the multiplex PCR. A multiplex PCR assay on genomic DNA amplified the CDR3 region of rearranged TCR beta genes. The Illumina HiSeq System was used to sequence the amplified TCR beta libraries as 87-base-pair reads. Turning to the authors' computational methods: In a later analysis, some 80 million unique TCR beta chains were counted across the 500 to 850 repertoires, and approximately 11 million of these chains were shared by at least two donors. Raw reads were error-corrected and collapsed into unique sequences by a nearest-neighbor algorithm in which closely related sequences were merged to remove PCR and sequencing errors. To assign V, D and J gene segments, CDR3 sequences were aligned to IMGT reference sequences. For a sequence to be retained, at least a six-nucleotide match to both a V gene segment and a J gene segment was required. A rearrangement was called productive if the CDR3 had no stop codons and remained in frame with V and J, and every other rearrangement was called non-productive. CDR3 was defined according to IMGT convention as the region running from the second conserved V-encoded cysteine to the conserved J-encoded phenylalanine. The earlier analysis of 587 of the donors excluded sequences that lacked an unambiguous match to a single V gene segment. An earlier analysis of fewer than 750 of the donors called V segments functional above 56.7% productive rearrangements and segregating when the between-donor standard deviation exceeded 5%. A statistical classification framework was developed to diagnose cytomegalovirus status using the catalog of TCR beta chain sequences. In a later analysis, V and J genes were assigned by comparing TCR nucleotide sequences against IMGT/GENE-DB human TR gene sequences. In a later analysis, CDR3 sequences and most-parsimonious VDJ recombination scenarios were assigned using the TCRdist pipeline. In a later analysis, every TCR beta chain was defined by the combination of its CDR3 amino acid sequence and its V-gene family, and reads without a unique V-gene family were dropped. A later analysis removed several hundred highly shared, low-generation-probability nucleotide sequences to deal with suspected cross-contamination and a sequencing artifact. A later analysis calculated a clonal expansion index for each public chain from normalized within-repertoire ranks of inferred template counts. Generation probabilities in a later analysis came from a VDJ recombination model fitted to out-of-frame rearrangements, and those results were checked against IGoR. In a later analysis, hypergeometric tests were used to score TCR-TCR, TCR-HLA and TCR-CMV co-occurrence, with a repertoire-size bias correction applied to TCR pairs. To estimate false discovery rates, a later analysis permuted the HLA or CMV assignments 20 times. In a later analysis, co-occurring TCRs were grouped using DBSCAN, and TCRdist sequence similarity was added for clustering within HLA-allele-positive subsets. Repertoires with fewer than 30,000 or more than 120,000 public chains were left out of co-occurrence clustering, as were four to six repertoires with anomalous nucleotide sharing. In TCRdb, the immuneACCESS table is reduced to in-frame sequences with V and J assigned. These tables do not hold every clone; where another copy was compared, an unresolved V gene accounts for under half, and the others remain unexplained. Clonal size and the V and J genes are those of that table, whereas D and trimming came from the DNA. In all, the sample holds about 140,000 clones, and roughly 66% of those were seen once. The ten largest make up 5.5% to 7.5% of the sample.

The sequence came from an older woman in good health and CMV-seronegative. The sequencing input was PBMCs. Recombination connected TRBV6-5 to TRBJ2-3; TRBD1 is a possible D gene, resting on 5 matching bases. The CDR3 has the sequence CASSFNRFGTDTQYF. The DNA reads TGTGCCAGCAGTTTTAACAGGTTCGGCACAGATACGCAGTATTTT.